These 29 T cell receptor beta chains came from one sample sequenced in a study of blood T cells in healthy people across ages. Alongside a J-beta primer mix, a sample-barcoded 5' primer served in a second PCR lasting about 7 to 12 cycles. A single record per CDR3 protein comes from TCRdb applying MiXCR to the 5' RACE reads. The sample lists roughly 1 million distinct CDR3 sequences, under 30% seen once, with approximately 0.75% in the top ten. These data were also reused for a study on T cells of mothers and their children.

The sequenced sample consisted of blood. Source of these receptors: a girl aged 2-10 years in good health.

This clonotype came up a few times. The rearrangement links TRBV20-1 to TRBJ2-7, with TRBD2 matching over 7 bases. Germline V gene lookup returns CDR1 DFQATT and CDR2 SNEGSKA (reference sequence). The CDR3 sequence is 15 residues long. Trimming at V came to 3 bases and at J to 4 bases, leaving 12 bases not matched to a gene. CDR3 DNA: TGCAGTGCTAGCCCCCTAGCGAGGGAGGGGTACGAGCAGTACTTC. This translates into CSASPLAREGYEQYF.

The chain recombines TRBV25-1 with TRBJ1-4; TRBD1 aligns across 9 bases. This CDR3 is 15 amino acids long. Germline V gives CDR1 MGHDK, CDR2 SYGVNS. The ends lost 3 bases at V and 7 bases at J; junction bases unmatched: 6. The CDR3, as DNA: TGTGCCAGCAGTGAGACAGGGGGGTTCGGTGAAAAACTGTTTTTT. Residues: CASSETGGFGEKLFF.

This clonotype was found a few times. This chain joins TRBV6-1 and TRBJ2-1; TRBD2 aligns across 9 bases. CDR3 length equals 15 residues. With 1 base clipped from V and 3 bases from J, the junction kept 1 base outside the gene matches. Germline CDR1 and CDR2: MNHNS and SASEGT. CDR3 loop: CASSEETSGYNEQFF. The CDR3 DNA reads as TGTGCCAGCAGTGAAGAGACTAGCGGCTACAATGAGCAGTTCTTC.

This clonotype was observed a few times. V and J are TRBV5-1 and TRBJ1-5; 12 bases are a match to TRBD1. CDR3 length: 20 residues. Trimming took 0 bases from V and 4 from J; bases not matched to a gene: 14. Germline V CDR1 and CDR2: SGHRS, YFSETQ. DNA for the CDR3: TGCGCCAGCAGCTTGGCCGGGGACAGGGGGCGATGGGGGGCAAATCAGCCCCAGCATTTT. Amino acids: CASSLAGDRGRWGANQPQHF.

This clonotype showed up many times. The chain recombines TRBV4-1 with TRBJ2-1; the D gene could be TRBD1 or TRBD2 (5 bases each). The CDR3 is 14 residues long. Trimming took 1 base from V and 4 from J, leaving 8 bases between them. CDR1 is MGHRA and CDR2 is YSYEKL in the germline V gene. CDR3 in amino acids: CASSQGGAYNEQFF. Written as DNA, the CDR3 is TGCGCCAGCAGCCAAGGAGGGGCGTACAATGAGCAGTTCTTC.

V and J are TRBV4-3 and TRBJ2-6; D ambiguous. The CDR3 covers 16 residues. Between the trimmed V and J ends, which lost 1 base and 0 bases, there was a span of 7 bases. CDR1 is LGHNA and CDR2 is YSLEER in the germline V gene. The CDR3: CASSQGGNSGANVLTF. CDR3 coding DNA: TGCGCCAGCAGCCAAGGTGGGAACTCTGGGGCCAACGTCCTGACTTTC.

This clonotype came up once. The V and J genes are TRBV29-1 and TRBJ2-2, with D hard to call. Germline values: CDR1 SQVTM, CDR2 ANQGSEA. The ends were cut back, 6 bases at V and 0 bases at J, with 8 bases in the middle. This CDR3 spans 13 amino acids. The CDR3 coding sequence is TGCAGCGTGGCCGGGCCGAACACCGGGGAGCTGTTTTTT. Amino acid sequence: CSVAGPNTGELFF.

In its sample, this clonotype was seen a few times. The chain is built from TRBV28 and TRBJ2-1; TRBD2 matches at 10 bases. The CDR3 consists of 14 residues. Per germline, CDR1 MDHEN and CDR2 SYDVKM. V shed 8 bases, J shed 5 bases, and the junction held 6 bases outside the gene matches. The CDR3 region has the DNA TGTGCCAGCTTTCTAGCGGGAGCCAACAATGAGCAGTTCTTC. It yields the protein CASFLAGANNEQFF.

This clonotype was seen a handful of times. This chain links TRBV7-6 with TRBJ1-5; 10 bases agree with TRBD1. V lost 1 base, J lost 7 bases, and 7 bases stayed unmatched. Germline V lookup: CDR1 SGHVS, CDR2 FNYEAQ. The CDR3 consists of 16 residues. The CDR3: CASSLDGTGVGQPQHF. The CDR3 bases are TGTGCCAGCAGCTTAGACGGGACAGGGGTGGGACAGCCCCAGCATTTT.

The chain carries TRBV6-5 and TRBJ2-5; possibly TRBD2 for D (6 bases). CDR3 length equals 14 residues. V was trimmed by 4 bases and J by 5 bases, leaving 14 bases between them. The V gene's germline CDR1 is MNHEY and CDR2 SVGAGI. This CDR3 is CASSSSGLAETQYF. CDR3 bases: TGTGCCAGCAGTTCATCAGGGCTAGCGGAGACCCAGTACTTC.

This clonotype was seen a few times. The gene calls are TRBV27 and TRBJ2-7; TRBD2 might be the D (6 bases). TRBJ2-5 matches the DNA end more closely, so the J call is doubtful. Germline V gives CDR1 MNHEY, CDR2 SMNVEV (reference sequence). The CDR3 has 14 residues. CDR3 protein: CASSPRDSWGTQYF. The CDR3 nucleotides read TGTGCCAGCAGTCCCCGGGACTCCTGGGGGACCCAGTACTTC.

The chain joins TRBV3-1 to TRBJ2-5; 10 bases map to TRBD2. V dropped 7 bases and J dropped 2; count of bases not matched to a gene: 4. The CDR3 extends over 14 amino acids. The germline CDR1 and CDR2 sequences are LGHDT and YNNKEL (reference sequence). CDR3 coding DNA: TGTGCCAGCATGCAAGCGGGGGGGCAAGAGACCCAGTACTTC. Translation gives CASMQAGGQETQYF.

The chain uses TRBV6-1 and TRBJ2-1; TRBD1 matches 7 bases. The CDR3 covers 13 residues. CDR1 and CDR2 from the germline V gene are MNHNS and SASEGT. V was clipped by 10 bases and J by 6 bases; unmatched bases: 9. The DNA for the CDR3 is TGTGCCACCTTTATGGGACAGACCAATGAGCAGTTCTTC. This encodes CATFMGQTNEQFF.

This chain connects TRBV7-9 to TRBJ2-7; 11 bases map to TRBD2. V shed 3 bases and J 3 bases; nucleotides not matched to a gene: 4. Per the germline V gene, CDR1 is SEHNR and CDR2 is FQNEAQ (reference sequence). The CDR3 consists of 15 residues. CDR3 nucleotides: TGTGCCAGCAGCTTGGAGACTAGCGGGATCTACGAGCAGTACTTC. Its translation is CASSLETSGIYEQYF. Together with reference TRBV7-9 and TRBJ2-7, the CDR3 gives the full variable domain: DTGVSQNPRHKITKRGQNVTFRCDPISEHNRLYWYRQTLGQGPEFLTYFQNEAQLEKSRLLSDRFSAERPKGSFSTLEIQRTEQGDSAMYLCASSLETSGIYEQYFGPGTRLTVT.

The genes are TRBV4-1 and TRBJ2-7; no firm D call. Trimming pared 4 bases from V and 5 bases from J, leaving 9 bases between. The CDR3 length is 12 residues. From germline, CDR1 is MGHRA and CDR2 YSYEKL. As DNA, the CDR3 is TGCGCCAGCAGCCGCACTATGGACGAGCAGTACTTC. Protein: CASSRTMDEQYF.

The chain couples TRBV29-1 to TRBJ2-3; no clear D. The CDR3 consists of 13 residues. Trimming pared 4 bases from V and 3 bases from J, leaving 11 bases between. The germline V gene encodes CDR1 SQVTM and CDR2 ANQGSEA. CDR3 amino acids: CSVVWDTTDTQYF. CDR3 DNA: TGCAGCGTTGTTTGGGATACTACAGATACGCAGTATTTT.

The rearrangement uses TRBV25-1 and TRBJ2-7; 8 nucleotides align to TRBD1. In germline, CDR1 is MGHDK, CDR2 SYGVNS. The CDR3 contains 14 residues. V trimming: 3 bases; J trimming: 2 bases; junction bases outside the gene matches: 3. CDR3 nucleotides: TGTGCCAGCAGTGACTACAGGGGGACCTACGAGCAGTACTTC. Translated: CASSDYRGTYEQYF.

V is TRBV15 and J is TRBJ2-5; TRBD1 matches at 7 bases. CDR1 and CDR2 from the germline V gene are LNHNV and YYDKDF (reference sequence). CDR3 length: 16 residues. V lost 5 bases and J lost 3; bases outside the gene matches: 12. The CDR3 sequence is CATSGLGTVKEETQYF. The CDR3 DNA is TGTGCCACCAGCGGCCTAGGGACAGTGAAAGAAGAGACCCAGTACTTC.

The V and J genes are TRBV5-1 and TRBJ2-6; D perhaps matches TRBD2 (6 bases). Trimming stripped 2 bases from V and 4 bases from J, with 13 bases between. This CDR3 has 16 amino acids. The V gene's germline CDR1 is SGHRS and CDR2 YFSETQ. CDR3 loop: CASSFTGDVGANVLTF. The CDR3 region has the DNA TGCGCCAGCAGCTTTACGGGAGACGTGGGGGCCAACGTCCTGACTTTC.

The chain is built from TRBV6-2 or TRBV6-3 and TRBJ1-5; 7 nucleotides align to TRBD1. Germline V CDR1 and CDR2: MNHEY, SVGEGT. CDR3 size: 13 residues. The trim removed 6 bases at V and 4 bases at J, leaving 3 bases unmatched. CDR3 DNA: TGTGCCAGCAGCGACAGGGAAAATCAGCCCCAGCATTTT. Amino acids: CASSDRENQPQHF.

This clonotype was seen a handful of times. V usage is TRBV7-2 and J usage is TRBJ2-5; 8 bases are a match to TRBD2. Near its end, the DNA agrees better with TRBJ2-1, so the J call may be wrong. The germline gives CDR1 SGHTA, CDR2 FQGNSA. CDR3 size: 17 residues. CDR3 DNA: TGTGCCAGCAGCTTAGCGCCAGCGGGAGTGCTTGTAAATGAGCAGTTCTTC. Amino acid sequence: CASSLAPAGVLVNEQFF.

The chain links TRBV20-1 to TRBJ2-1; 7 positions match TRBD2. Germline V CDR1 and CDR2: DFQATT, SNEGSKA (reference sequence). Germline trimming cut 5 bases from V and 1 base from J; bases unmatched to any gene: 5. This CDR3 contains 14 residues. The CDR3 bases are TGCAGTGCTGGGAAGCGGGATTCCTACAATGAGCAGTTCTTC. It yields the protein CSAGKRDSYNEQFF.

V usage is TRBV12-3 or TRBV12-4 and J usage is TRBJ2-1, with no clear D. V was trimmed by 2 bases and J by 3 bases, leaving 8 bases between them. The CDR3 covers 14 residues. The DNA for the CDR3 is TGTGCCAGCAGTTTACTGGGGAACTACAATGAGCAGTTCTTC. It specifies CASSLLGNYNEQFF.

The chain joins TRBV5-1 to TRBJ2-1; D possibly corresponds to TRBD1 (6 bases). V was pared by 6 bases and J by 7 bases, with 11 bases between. CDR3 length: 12 amino acids. The germline V gene encodes CDR1 SGHRS and CDR2 YFSETQ. CDR3 sequence: CASNGQTNEQFF. In DNA form, the CDR3 reads TGCGCCAGCAATGGACAGACTAATGAGCAGTTCTTC.

The V gene is TRBV15, the J gene TRBJ1-1; D call uncertain. V lost 4 bases to trimming and J lost 4 bases, with 10 bases between them. CDR3 size: 13 residues. Germline CDR1 is LNHNV and CDR2 is YYDKDF (reference sequence). CDR3: CATSTALGTEAFF. In DNA form, the CDR3 reads TGTGCCACCAGCACAGCATTGGGCACTGAAGCTTTCTTT.

The chain recombines TRBV5-1 with TRBJ2-1, with a weak D call TRBD2 (5 bases). CDR3 length equals 13 residues. Looked up from germline, CDR1 is SGHRS and CDR2 is YFSETQ. The CDR3 DNA follows: TGCTCATCTGCGGGCCCGAACTACAATGAGCAGTTCTTC. Protein sequence: CSSAGPNYNEQFF.

This clonotype was seen a few times. J is TRBJ2-2 and V is TRBV29-1; 7 bases are a match to TRBD2. The CDR3 is made up of 13 amino acids. J was trimmed by 2 bases and V by 4 bases; bases with no gene match: 1. Germline values: CDR1 SQVTM, CDR2 ANQGSEA. The CDR3 is CSVGGGNTGELFF. In DNA, the CDR3 is TGCAGCGTTGGGGGGGGAAACACCGGGGAGCTGTTTTTT.

The chain has TRBV14 and TRBJ2-7; no definite D call. The CDR3 contains 17 residues. V was trimmed by 1 base and J by 6 bases, leaving 22 bases between them. The germline gives CDR1 SGHDN, CDR2 FVKESK. CDR3 in amino acids: CASSQVGRWDTLFEQYF. DNA of the CDR3: TGTGCCAGCAGCCAAGTTGGCCGCTGGGATACCCTTTTCGAGCAGTACTTC.

The J gene is TRBJ2-7, the V gene TRBV29-1; 13 positions agree with TRBD2. J lost 7 bases, V lost 6 bases, and 6 bases had no gene match. This CDR3 contains 13 residues. The germline gives CDR1 SQVTM, CDR2 ANQGSEA. CDR3 residues: CSVRTSGGREQYF. The CDR3 DNA reads as TGCAGCGTCCGGACTAGCGGGGGTCGGGAGCAGTACTTC.